The clone carrying this TCR beta chain was counted ten times or more. The CDR3 runs 11 residues. Germline CDR1 DFQATT, CDR2 SNEGSKA (reference sequence). V was clipped by 3 bases and J by 9 bases, with 10 bases between them. This sample is part of a study of T-cell reconstitution after alpha-beta-depleted transplantation in children. Preparation of the TCRbeta library used unique molecular identifiers. TCRdb re-called the PCR reads through MiXCR, storing one row per CDR3 protein. The data show about 110,000 distinct CDR3 sequences, about a tenth seen once. The chain employs TRBV20-1 and TRBJ2-3, with D perhaps being TRBD1 or TRBD2 (5 bases each). The sequencing here drew on PBMCs from the stem cell graft donor, taken from the stem cell graft. This TCR was recovered from a human donor who donated a stem cell graft to a child with acute lymphoblastic leukemia. The DNA of the CDR3 is TGCAGTGCTAGTACCCGGGACACGCAGTATTTT. Protein: CSASTRDTQYF.